This is a list of T cell receptor beta chains from one sample in a study of yellow fever vaccine responses in identical twins. One entry per CDR3 protein results from TCRdb running MiXCR on the RT-PCR reads. The sample has more than 4,000 distinct CDR3 sequences; less than 75% are singletons. This specimen consisted of T cells from blood (PBMCs), unsorted or a sorted subset (not recorded which), obtained before or after yellow fever vaccination (not recorded which). The receptor set was obtained from a young woman who received the yellow fever vaccine. Both conserved end residues are part of each CDR3. D genes are given only for firm matches. Only part of the rows carry a size: once, few, many, or a class if the clone is expanded.

V gene,clone size,J gene,D gene,CDR3 protein,CDR3 DNA
TRBV29-1,few,TRBJ2-7,-,CSFRDFSYEQYF,TGCAGCTTCCGGGACTTCTCCTACGAGCAGTACTTC
TRBV7-9,-,TRBJ2-5,-,CASSSSGVGETQYF,TGTGCCAGCAGCTCCTCCGGGGTTGGGGAGACCCAGTACTTC
TRBV5-1,-,TRBJ2-1,TRBD1,CASSPGTGFLNEQFF,TGCGCCAGCAGCCCCGGGACAGGGTTCCTCAATGAGCAGTTCTTC
TRBV11-2,few,TRBJ2-7,-,CASSFTGASLEQYF,TGTGCCAGCAGCTTTACCGGGGCCAGTCTAGAGCAGTACTTC
TRBV21-1,-,TRBJ2-1,-,CASSKGPIQSFYWEQFF,TGTGCCAGCAGCAAAGGGCCGATCCAGTCGTTTTACTGGGAGCAGTTCTTC
TRBV13,-,TRBJ2-5,-,CASSLLSAETQYF,TGTGCCAGCAGCCTACTCTCCGCGGAGACCCAGTACTTC
TRBV4-3,-,TRBJ1-1,-,CASSATAGAMNTEAFF,TGCGCCAGCAGCGCAACAGCCGGGGCGATGAACACTGAAGCTTTCTTT
TRBV7-9,-,TRBJ1-1,-,CASSMQTAEAFF,TGTGCCAGCAGCATGCAGACAGCTGAAGCTTTCTTT
TRBV7-6,-,TRBJ2-3,-,CASSLAGGGVTDTQYF,TGTGCCAGCAGCTTAGCGGGCGGCGGGGTCACAGATACGCAGTATTTT
TRBV6-1,-,TRBJ2-1,-,CASSPTFSGFLEQFF,TGTGCCAGCAGTCCAACCTTTTCGGGGTTCTTAGAGCAGTTCTTC
TRBV11-2,few,TRBJ2-2,TRBD2,CASSLPRTSGRTNTGELFF,TGTGCCAGCAGCTTACCCAGGACTAGCGGGAGGACAAACACCGGGGAGCTGTTTTTT
TRBV29-1,-,TRBJ2-7,-,CSVTGPTSYEQYF,TGCAGCGTCACGGGACCAACCTCCTACGAGCAGTACTTC
TRBV29-1,few,TRBJ2-3,-,CSVARTSPNFPDTQYF,TGCAGCGTTGCCCGGACCTCCCCGAATTTCCCAGATACGCAGTATTTT
TRBV12-3/TRBV12-4,few,TRBJ1-6,TRBD1,CASSLTLGDSSPLHF,TGTGCCAGCAGTTTGACGCTGGGGGACAGTTCACCCCTCCACTTT
TRBV4-1,-,TRBJ1-6,-,CASSQAGNGGPLHF,TGCGCCAGCAGCCAAGCGGGGAACGGGGGACCCCTCCACTTT
TRBV10-1,-,TRBJ2-2,TRBD1,CASRSGTGESGELFF,TGCGCCAGCAGGTCCGGGACAGGGGAGTCCGGGGAGCTGTTTTTT
TRBV7-9,few,TRBJ1-1,-,CASSSVVEAFF,TGTGCCAGCAGCTCGGTAGTTGAAGCTTTCTTT
TRBV24-1,once,TRBJ2-3,-,CATNSRVQDTQYF,TGTGCCACCAATTCTAGGGTCCAGGATACGCAGTATTTT
TRBV4-1,-,TRBJ1-1,-,CASSQRHRGGETEAFF,TGCGCCAGCAGCCAACGACACCGGGGAGGAGAAACTGAAGCTTTCTTT
TRBV11-1,-,TRBJ2-1,TRBD1,CASRLQTGGLYNEQFF,TGTGCCAGCAGGCTGCAGACAGGGGGGCTTTACAATGAGCAGTTCTTC
TRBV5-1,once,TRBJ2-1,-,CASSSPGYNEQFF,TGCGCCAGCAGCTCTCCGGGATACAATGAGCAGTTCTTC
TRBV11-1,-,TRBJ2-7,-,CASSDDGRIPYEQYF,TGTGCCAGCAGCGACGACGGACGCATACCCTACGAGCAGTACTTC
TRBV18,-,TRBJ1-1,-,CASSQDTGTEAFF,TGTGCCAGCTCTCAAGATACGGGCACTGAAGCTTTCTTT
TRBV11-1,-,TRBJ2-1,-,CASSPPKGAYSYNEQFF,TGTGCCAGCAGCCCCCCTAAGGGAGCTTACTCCTACAATGAGCAGTTCTTC
TRBV4-1,-,TRBJ2-1,-,CASSRQLHTRNEQFF,TGCGCCAGCAGCCGACAGCTCCACACGCGCAATGAGCAGTTCTTC
TRBV2,-,TRBJ2-7,TRBD2,CASSATSAHEQYF,TGTGCCAGCAGTGCCACTAGCGCCCACGAGCAGTACTTC
TRBV11-1,-,TRBJ2-7,-,CASSFPSNDTTFSYEQYF,TGTGCCAGCAGCTTCCCATCGAATGACACTACCTTCTCCTACGAGCAGTACTTC
TRBV10-1,few,TRBJ2-7,-,CASSEKGTPYEQYF,TGCGCCAGCAGTGAGAAGGGTACCCCCTACGAGCAGTACTTC
TRBV15,-,TRBJ2-3,TRBD2,CATSASGGATDTQYF,TGTGCCACCAGCGCTAGCGGGGGGGCCACAGATACGCAGTATTTT